This T cell receptor beta chain was captured by sequencing in a study of identical twins. Via MiXCR, TCRdb re-called the 5' RACE reads, giving one row per CDR3 protein. The sample carries approximately 600,000 distinct CDR3 sequences, 7.5% to 10% recorded once. From germline, CDR1 is LGHNA and CDR2 YSLEER. This CDR3 region has 14 residues. V shed 0 bases and J shed 9 bases, with 12 bases lying between them. The sample also formed part of further work on yellow fever vaccine responses in identical twins.

Sequences were obtained from PBMCs. The chain links TRBV4-3 to TRBJ2-1; D is ambiguous. The clonotype was recovered from a woman between 18 and 29 years old in good health. For the CDR3, the DNA is TGCGCCAGCAGCCAAGATAGAGAACGCCGTGAGCAGTTCTTC. This translates into CASSQDRERREQFF.